The 16 T cell receptor beta chains reported below all come from one sample, sequenced in a study of T cell repertoires in cytomegalovirus infection. TCRdb called the reads again in MiXCR, with one record for every CDR3 protein. The repertoire holds under 850,000 distinct CDR3 sequences, with 35% to 40% as singletons. The specimen was PBMCs. The origin of the receptors is a human donor in good health (CMV status not recorded). Some clones in this sample may be carry-over from other donors' samples.

This clonotype was found a few times. The chain joins TRBV29-1 to TRBJ2-6; D call uncertain. Germline CDR1 reads SQVTM; CDR2 reads ANQGSEA. V was cut by 6 bases and J by 2 bases, with 17 bases left in between. The CDR3 runs 16 residues. Here the CDR3 reads CSVETQGGPGANVLTF. In DNA, the CDR3 is TGCAGCGTCGAAACCCAAGGTGGCCCTGGGGCCAACGTCCTGACTTTC.

The rearrangement uses TRBV4-1 and TRBJ2-4, with 7 bases identical to TRBD1. Per the germline V gene, CDR1 is MGHRA and CDR2 is YSYEKL. V lost 0 bases and J lost 8; bases outside the gene matches: 10. The CDR3 has 16 residues. The CDR3 here is CASSQDHRQGKYIQYF. CDR3 DNA sequence: TGCGCCAGCAGCCAAGATCATCGACAGGGAAAATACATTCAGTACTTC.

This clonotype was detected only a few times. This chain joins TRBV4-3 and TRBJ1-5; D call uncertain. Germline values: CDR1 LGHNA, CDR2 YSLEER. This CDR3 region has 16 residues. With 0 bases removed from V and 5 bases from J, the gap between germline ends came to 14 bases. DNA for the CDR3: TGCGCCAGCAGCCAAGATAATGCAGTGGTTTATCAGCCCCAGCATTTT. It is translated as CASSQDNAVVYQPQHF.

This clonotype has only a few counts. The chain joins TRBV27 to TRBJ1-4; D unclear. V was trimmed by 8 bases and J by 10 bases, leaving 17 bases between them. Germline V gives CDR1 MNHEY, CDR2 SMNVEV (reference sequence). This CDR3 contains 13 residues. The CDR3 here is CASFDVNTGKLFF. CDR3 nucleotide sequence: TGTGCCAGCTTTGACGTCAATACGGGAAAACTGTTTTTT.

V gene TRBV28 combines with J gene TRBJ2-5; TRBD2 agrees at 7 bases. The CDR3 has 15 residues. Per germline, CDR1 MDHEN and CDR2 SYDVKM. The junction had 10 bases not matched to a gene; V was cut back by 3 bases and J by 6 bases. The CDR3, as DNA: TGTGCCAGCAGTTTGGAGGGAGGGTTTCAGAAGACCCAGTACTTC. Protein product: CASSLEGGFQKTQYF. The full variable domain, in which reference TRBV28 and TRBJ2-5 provide the parts outside the CDR3, is DVKVTQSSRYLVKRTGEKVFLECVQDMDHENMFWYRQDPGLGLRLIYFSYDVKMKEKGDIPEGYSVSREKKERFSLILESASTNQTSMYLCASSLEGGFQKTQYFGPGTRLLVL.

The chain uses TRBV28 and TRBJ2-1, with 7 bases fitting TRBD1. The junction had 9 bases not matched to a gene; V was cut back by 7 bases and J by 3 bases. The CDR3 loop spans 15 amino acids. The germline V gene has CDR1 MDHEN and CDR2 SYDVKM. The chain's CDR3 is CASTQTGTYYNEQFF. Written as DNA, the CDR3 is TGTGCCAGCACCCAGACAGGGACCTACTACAATGAGCAGTTCTTC.

The V gene is TRBV7-2, the J gene TRBJ2-5; TRBD1 or TRBD2 may be the D gene (6 bases each). Germline V lookup: CDR1 SGHTA, CDR2 FQGNSA. V was pared by 8 bases and J by 5 bases, with 18 bases between. The CDR3 is made up of 14 amino acids. The CDR3 DNA follows: TGTGCCAGCGGCGGGGCAGGGGCAGTGGAGACCCAGTACTTC. It specifies CASGGAGAVETQYF.

V is TRBV29-1 and J is TRBJ1-2; 8 bases are shared with TRBD1. Trimming cost V 6 bases and J 7 bases; bases outside gene matches: 7. Germline V gives CDR1 SQVTM, CDR2 ANQGSEA. This CDR3 region has 12 residues. Here the CDR3 reads CSVGTGWGGYTF. CDR3 DNA: TGCAGCGTCGGGACAGGTTGGGGTGGCTACACCTTC.

The chain employs TRBV6-1 and TRBJ2-2; 7 bases agree with TRBD2. V gave up 1 base and J gave up 3 bases; unmatched junction bases: 5. The CDR3 runs to 16 residues. From germline, CDR1 is MNHNS and CDR2 SASEGT. CDR3 protein: CASSEGREPYTGELFF. CDR3 in DNA: TGTGCCAGCAGTGAAGGGCGGGAGCCATACACCGGGGAGCTGTTTTTT.

In this sample, this clonotype turned up a few times. The chain employs TRBV11-2 and TRBJ1-3, with TRBD1 matching 9 bases. This CDR3 is built from 17 residues. Germline assignment: CDR1 SGHAT and CDR2 FQNNGV. J lost 3 bases, V lost 3 bases, and 9 bases had no gene match. The CDR3: CASSLLSGTGHGNTIYF. The CDR3 nucleotides read TGTGCCAGCAGCTTGTTATCCGGGACAGGGCATGGAAACACCATATATTTT.

Concerning this clonotype: Mismatch with germline at one junction end may stem from a read error. The chain joins TRBV4-1 to TRBJ2-7, with D uncertain. The CDR3 has 14 amino acids. Germline CDR1 and CDR2: MGHRA and YSYEKL. CDR3: CASSPFLHEYEQYF. The DNA for the CDR3 is TGTGCCAGCAGCCCTTTCCTGCACGAATACGAGCAGTACTTC.

This clonotype was detected only a few times. This chain connects TRBV6-6 to TRBJ2-1; 10 bases align to TRBD2. This CDR3 is 17 amino acids long. Germline CDR1 and CDR2: MNHNY and SVGAGI (reference sequence). J was trimmed by 2 bases and V by 5 bases; bases with no gene match: 9. Here the CDR3 reads CASSAPSLAGAYNEQFF. CDR3 bases: TGTGCCAGCAGTGCTCCATCCCTAGCGGGAGCCTACAATGAGCAGTTCTTC.

This clonotype was detected ten times or more. V gene TRBV7-2 combines with J gene TRBJ1-1; D is undetermined. Trimming removed 3 bases from V and 0 bases from J, with 5 bases in between. The germline V gene has CDR1 SGHTA and CDR2 FQGNSA. The CDR3 contains 13 residues. CDR3 protein: CASSLRMNTEAFF. In DNA, the CDR3 is TGTGCCAGCAGCTTGCGGATGAACACTGAAGCTTTCTTT.

With regard to this clonotype: An end of the junction does not agree with germline; a read error may underlie this. CDR3 nucleotide sequence: TGTGCCAGCAGCTTAGAGTTAGGCTCCCAAGAGACCCCGTACTTC. Encoded protein: CASSLELGSQETPYF. This rearrangement joins TRBV7-9 to TRBJ2-5; D gene unclear. This CDR3 comprises 15 residues. Germline V gives CDR1 SEHNR, CDR2 FQNEAQ (reference sequence).

The gene calls are TRBV27 and TRBJ2-1; D tentatively reads TRBD1 or TRBD2 (5 bases each). V was cut by 1 base and J by 6 bases, with 13 bases left in between. Germline loops: CDR1 MNHEY, CDR2 SMNVEV (reference sequence). CDR3 size: 15 residues. The CDR3 region is CASSLWTSGPNEQFF. In DNA form, the CDR3 reads TGTGCCAGCAGTTTATGGACATCGGGGCCCAATGAGCAGTTCTTC.

The rearrangement uses TRBV28 and TRBJ2-3; D assignment may be TRBD1 or TRBD2 (5 bases each). With 7 bases removed from V and 2 bases from J, the gap between germline ends came to 22 bases. The germline V gene encodes CDR1 MDHEN and CDR2 SYDVKM. CDR3 length: 17 amino acids. The CDR3 protein is CASTSTTGRSITDTQYF. The CDR3, as DNA: TGTGCCAGCACCAGTACAACGGGACGTTCTATCACAGATACGCAGTATTTT.